One and the same sample provided the 23 T cell receptor beta chains below, sequenced in a study of shared clonotypes between healthy human individuals. Sequencing was performed with immunoSEQ multiplex PCR; in TCRdb, only in-frame clones are kept and a portion is missing. The sample contains over a million clones, approximately 80% of which appear only once. The sequenced sample was memory CD4+ T cells from PBMCs. The subset was: CD45RA-negative fraction. These receptors were collected from a man between 18 and 35 years old in good health. Some clones in this sample may be carry-over from other donors' samples.

The chain couples TRBV9 to TRBJ2-5; D ambiguous. The CDR3 has 13 amino acids. V was pared by 4 bases and J by 3 bases, with 10 bases between. CDR1 and CDR2 from the germline V gene are SGDLS and YYNGEE. The CDR3 region has the DNA TGTGCCAGCAGCCCGGGCACTAAAGAGACCCAGTACTTC. Its translation is CASSPGTKETQYF.

The V call is TRBV11-2, the J call TRBJ2-5, with 11 bases aligning to TRBD2. The DNA end lines up better with TRBJ2-7; the J call may be wrong. Germline V gene data show CDR1 as SGHAT and CDR2 as FQNNGV. CDR3 size: 16 residues. The CDR3 sequence: CASSSLAGGHTYEQYF. CDR3 sequence (DNA): TGTGCCAGCAGCTCCCTAGCGGGAGGTCACACCTACGAGCAGTACTTC.

The chain is built from TRBV6-1 and TRBJ2-5; 10 positions agree with TRBD1. Germline CDR1 and CDR2: MNHNS and SASEGT. V dropped 5 bases and J dropped 4; count of bases not matched to a gene: 7. There are 15 residues in the CDR3. As DNA, the CDR3 is TGTGCCAGCAGTCCTACCCGACAGGGGGCAGAGACCCAGTACTTC. Translated, it gives CASSPTRQGAETQYF.

With regard to this clone: A single base separates this from a much larger clone, so it may be a read error. No conserved phenylalanine or tryptophan is present at the end of the CDR3, so a read error is the likely explanation. The chain has TRBV11-2 and TRBJ1-5; TRBD1 matches at 9 bases. The germline V gene encodes CDR1 SGHAT and CDR2 FQNNGV. CDR3 length: 15 residues. V lost 4 bases, J lost 6 bases, and 7 bases stayed unmatched. The CDR3 sequence: CASSSDRGIGQPQHL. DNA for the CDR3: TGTGCCAGCAGCTCAGACAGGGGGATAGGTCAGCCCCAGCATCTT.

In its sample, this clone was seen once. The chain joins TRBV7-9 to TRBJ2-1; TRBD2 agrees at 7 bases. Germline CDR1 SEHNR, CDR2 FQNEAQ (reference sequence). The ends lost 0 bases at V and 3 bases at J; junction bases unmatched: 8. The CDR3 has 17 amino acids. For the CDR3, the DNA is TGTGCCAGCAGCTTAGCAAAGGGCGGGAGTTTCTACAATGAGCAGTTCTTC. Its protein product is CASSLAKGGSFYNEQFF.

This clone was detected a few times. J is TRBJ1-2 and V is TRBV28; 9 bases agree with TRBD1. The CDR3 runs to 14 residues. With 6 bases clipped from V and 5 bases from J, the junction kept 7 bases outside the gene matches. CDR1 and CDR2 (germline): MDHEN, SYDVKM. The DNA of the CDR3 is TGTGCCAGCAGCCGCGGGACAGGGATATATGGCTACACCTTC. Encoded protein: CASSRGTGIYGYTF.

The chain uses TRBV19 and TRBJ1-2; tentative D call: TRBD1 (6 bases). Per germline, CDR1 LNHDA and CDR2 SQIVND (reference sequence). CDR3 size: 15 residues. V was cut by 3 bases and J by 4 bases, with 15 bases left in between. The CDR3 sequence: CASSIETGTFYGYTF. The DNA for the CDR3 is TGTGCCAGTAGTATTGAGACAGGCACCTTCTATGGCTACACCTTC.

The chain couples TRBV10-3 to TRBJ2-2; D gene ambiguous. The CDR3 length is 15 residues. The V gene lost 0 bases and the J gene lost 4 bases, with 9 bases spanning the gap. Germline loops: CDR1 ENHRY, CDR2 SYGVKD. In DNA, the CDR3 is TGTGCCATCAGTGAGTCGGGAAGGAGCACCGGGGAGCTGTTTTTT. It codes for CAISESGRSTGELFF.

This clone was recorded only once. The chain is built from TRBV18 and TRBJ2-7; D might be TRBD1 or TRBD2, each matching 5 bases. Germline V gene lookup returns CDR1 KGHSH and CDR2 LQKENI. The V gene lost 0 bases and the J gene lost 5 bases, with 8 bases spanning the gap. The CDR3 sequence is 13 residues long. The CDR3 is CASSPPLGDEQYF. The CDR3 DNA sequence: TGTGCCAGCTCACCACCGTTGGGGGACGAGCAGTACTTC.

This clone was recorded a few times. The CDR3 region is CASSPRTGISGANVLTF. CDR3 sequence (DNA): TGTGCCAGCTCACCTAGGACAGGGATCTCTGGGGCCAACGTCCTGACTTTC. V usage is TRBV18 and J usage is TRBJ2-6; 8 nucleotides line up with TRBD1. Germline lookup yields CDR1 KGHSH and CDR2 LQKENI. The V gene end was trimmed by 3 bases and the J gene end by 0 bases; junction bases not matched to a gene: 4. CDR3 size: 17 residues. The full variable domain, its missing parts supplied by reference TRBV18 and TRBJ2-6, is NAGVMQNPRHLVRRRGQEARLRCSPMKGHSHVYWYRQLPEEGLKFMVYLQKENIIDESGMPKERFSAEFPKEGPSILRIQQVVRGDSAAYFCASSPRTGISGANVLTFGAGSRLTVL.

This rearrangement joins TRBV19 to TRBJ1-2; 8 nucleotides align to TRBD1. The CDR3 is made up of 12 amino acids. V was clipped by 6 bases and J by 6 bases; unmatched bases: 3. Germline CDR1 reads LNHDA; CDR2 reads SQIVND (reference sequence). CDR3 amino acids: CASRDRANGYTF. CDR3 nucleotides: TGTGCCAGTAGGGACAGGGCGAATGGCTACACCTTC. Complete variable domain (other parts from reference TRBV19 and TRBJ1-2): DGGITQSPKYLFRKEGQNVTLSCEQNLNHDAMYWYRQDPGQGLRLIYYSQIVNDFQKGDIAEGYSVSREKKESFPLTVTSAQKNPTAFYLCASRDRANGYTFGSGTRLTVV.

Turning to this clone: A clone one base away is much larger, so this may be a read error. The CDR3 here is CASTGSSYEQYF. In DNA, the CDR3 is TGTGCCAGCACAGGCAGCTCCTACGAGCAGTACTTC. The chain recombines TRBV6-5 with TRBJ2-7; no definite D call. This CDR3 is built from 12 residues. Trimming cost V 7 bases and J 0 bases, with 7 bases left between them. The germline CDR1 and CDR2 sequences are MNHEY and SVGAGI.

J is TRBJ2-2 and V is TRBV7-3; possibly TRBD2 for D (6 bases). The CDR3 runs to 16 residues. Trimming pared 1 base from V and 1 base from J, leaving 10 bases between. Germline lookup yields CDR1 SGHTA and CDR2 FQGTGA. Here the CDR3 DNA reads TGTGCCAGCAGCTTAAGGGCTAGCGAGAACACCGGGGAGCTGTTTTTT. Translated, it gives CASSLRASENTGELFF. The full variable domain, rest sourced from reference TRBV7-3 and TRBJ2-2, is GAGVSQTPSNKVTEKGKYVELRCDPISGHTALYWYRQSLGQGPEFLIYFQGTGAADDSGLPNDRFFAVRPEGSVSTLKIQRTERGDSAVYLCASSLRASENTGELFFGEGSRLTVL.

J is TRBJ1-2 and V is TRBV2; 9 positions agree with TRBD1. The CDR3 spans 14 residues. The germline gives CDR1 SNHLY, CDR2 FYNNEI. V shed 7 bases, J shed 7 bases, and the junction held 10 bases outside the gene matches. CDR3 DNA: TGTGCCAGCATGTGGGGACAGGGAGCGGCTGGCTACACCTTC. It yields the protein CASMWGQGAAGYTF.

The chain is built from TRBV5-1 and TRBJ2-3; no reliable D call. CDR1 is SGHRS, CDR2 YFSETQ, per germline. Trimming took off 4 bases at V and 2 bases at J, with 17 bases between the two ends. The CDR3 runs 16 residues. CDR3 DNA sequence: TGCGCCAGCAGCCAATCGGCTGGGGTCCCCACAGATACGCAGTATTTT. It translates to CASSQSAGVPTDTQYF.

The chain couples TRBV7-2 to TRBJ2-1, with 10 bases lining up with TRBD1. Germline CDR1 reads SGHTA; CDR2 reads FQGNSA. Unmatched junction bases numbered 6, after V lost 6 bases and J lost 4 bases. The CDR3 is made up of 15 amino acids. The CDR3 nucleotides read TGTGCCAGCAGTCCGGGGACAGGGGTGTACAATGAGCAGTTCTTC. It codes for CASSPGTGVYNEQFF.

The chain recombines TRBV25-1 with TRBJ2-7; tentative D call: TRBD1 (6 bases). The germline V gene has CDR1 MGHDK and CDR2 SYGVNS. Trimming shortened V by 5 bases and J by 3 bases, and 11 bases separated the two germline ends. The CDR3 loop spans 13 amino acids. CDR3 DNA sequence: TGTGCCAGCAGTAGGACAGAAAGCTACGAGCAGTACTTC. Its translation is CASSRTESYEQYF.

The rearrangement joins TRBV9 to TRBJ2-1; TRBD2 matches 7 bases. The J segment lost 3 bases and the V segment lost 3 bases, leaving 6 bases of the junction unmatched. The germline gives CDR1 SGDLS, CDR2 YYNGEE. The CDR3 totals 15 residues. For the CDR3, the DNA is TGTGCCAGCAGCGCCCGGCCTAGCGGCTACAATGAGCAGTTCTTC. Amino acids: CASSARPSGYNEQFF.

This clone occurred once. CDR3 DNA sequence: TGTGCCGGCATTCTCCAGGGGGGGCAAGGGACTGAAGCTTTCTTT. This translates into CAGILQGGQGTEAFF. The chain has TRBV2 and TRBJ1-1; 7 bases are shared with TRBD1. Germline trimming cut 11 bases from V and 5 bases from J; bases unmatched to any gene: 17. Germline CDR1 is SNHLY and CDR2 is FYNNEI. CDR3 length: 15 amino acids.

This chain uses TRBV15 with TRBJ1-3; 7 positions match TRBD1. Germline CDR1 is LNHNV and CDR2 is YYDKDF (reference sequence). V lost 3 bases and J lost 0; bases outside the gene matches: 2. The CDR3 totals 15 residues. The CDR3 region has the DNA TGTGCCACCAGCAGGGACAGGAGCTCTGGAAACACCATATATTTT. Translated, it gives CATSRDRSSGNTIYF. The variable domain in full, completed from reference TRBV15 and TRBJ1-3, reads DAMVIQNPRYQVTQFGKPVTLSCSQTLNHNVMYWYQQKSSQAPKLLFHYYDKDFNNEADTPDNFQSRRPNTSFCFLDIRSPGLGDTAMYLCATSRDRSSGNTIYFGEGSWLTVV.

The chain employs TRBV6-6 and TRBJ1-2; D remains unclear. The V gene's germline CDR1 is MNHNY and CDR2 SVGAGI (reference sequence). The length of the CDR3 is 14 residues. V gave up 6 bases and J gave up 0 bases, with 11 bases separating them. Here the CDR3 reads CASSPRGSNYGYTF. For the CDR3, the DNA is TGTGCCAGCAGCCCTAGAGGATCTAACTATGGCTACACCTTC.

V gene TRBV11-3 combines with J gene TRBJ2-2; the D is unclear. The CDR3 is 13 amino acids. The germline V gene encodes CDR1 SGHNT and CDR2 YENEEA. Trimming took 5 bases from V and 7 from J, leaving 11 bases between them. CDR3 region: CASSQPKGGELFF. The CDR3 DNA follows: TGTGCCAGCAGCCAGCCCAAGGGCGGGGAGCTGTTTTTT. The entire variable domain, with the rest obtained from reference TRBV11-3 and TRBJ2-2, is as follows: EAGVVQSPRYKIIEKKQPVAFWCNPISGHNTLYWYLQNLGQGPELLIRYENEEAVDDSQLPKDRFSAERLKGVDSTLKIQPAELGDSAVYLCASSQPKGGELFFGEGSRLTVL.

This chain links TRBV7-2 with TRBJ1-1; unclear D gene. V was cut by 5 bases and J by 1 base, with 8 bases left in between. Germline V gives CDR1 SGHTA, CDR2 FQGNSA. This CDR3 has 13 amino acids. The CDR3 reads CASSQDPNTEAFF. In DNA form, the CDR3 reads TGTGCCAGCAGCCAAGACCCGAACACTGAAGCTTTCTTT.